Each of the 19 T cell receptor beta chains below was sequenced from the same sample in a study of OX40 agonist ivuxolimab in advanced cancers. Profiling relied on immunoSEQ multiplex PCR, and the TCRdb table lists in-frame clones only, not all of them. The sample records about 46,000 clones, 65% to 85% being singletons. This sample comprised CD4+ or CD8+ T cells sorted from blood, obtained in a trial of the OX40 agonist ivuxolimab. The source of these receptors is an adult with an advanced solid tumor such as melanoma, head and neck, liver or kidney cancer.

The chain joins TRBV5-4 to TRBJ2-3; 8 nucleotides align to TRBD1. The germline gives CDR1 SGHNT, CDR2 YYREEE (reference sequence). The length of the CDR3 is 15 residues. V dropped 4 bases and J dropped 6; count of bases not matched to a gene: 10. CDR3 loop: CASSRGAGGADTQYF. DNA for the CDR3: TGTGCCAGCAGCCGCGGGGCAGGGGGCGCCGATACGCAGTATTTT.

The chain combines TRBV5-5 with TRBJ1-3, with TRBD1 identical over 9 bases. CDR3 length: 16 residues. Germline V CDR1 and CDR2: SGHKS, YYEKEE (reference sequence). V shed 2 bases, J shed 2 bases, and the junction held 5 bases outside the gene matches. CDR3 coding DNA: TGTGCCAGCAGCTTACAGGGGGCTGTGACTGGAAACACCATATATTTT. It encodes CASSLQGAVTGNTIYF.

This clone was counted only a few times. V is TRBV14 and J is TRBJ2-5, with a weak D call TRBD2 (6 bases). The V gene's germline CDR1 is SGHDN and CDR2 FVKESK. This CDR3 contains 13 residues. V gave up 3 bases and J gave up 8 bases, with 13 bases separating them. The CDR3 DNA reads as TGTGCCAGCAGCCAGTCAGCCGGGACTACCCAGTACTTC. Encoded protein: CASSQSAGTTQYF.

As for this clone: This sample also contains other DNA sequences that code for the same CDR3. The gene calls are TRBV5-1 and TRBJ2-7, with D possibly TRBD1 on 8 matching bases. CDR3 length equals 14 residues. Per the germline V gene, CDR1 is SGHRS and CDR2 is YFSETQ. The V gene lost 4 bases and the J gene lost 4 bases, with 15 bases spanning the gap. CDR3 residues: CASSQTGEGYEQYF. The CDR3 region has the DNA TGCGCCAGCAGCCAGACAGGGGAGGGGTACGAGCAGTACTTC.

V gene TRBV11-2 combines with J gene TRBJ2-1; D unresolved. CDR3 length: 15 amino acids. Per the germline V gene, CDR1 is SGHAT and CDR2 is FQNNGV. V shed 5 bases and J shed 5 bases, with 16 bases lying between them. The chain's CDR3 is CASSLTPGPNNEQFF. In DNA form, the CDR3 reads TGTGCCAGCAGCCTAACGCCGGGCCCTAACAATGAGCAGTTCTTC.

This rearrangement joins TRBV7-8 to TRBJ1-5; D unresolved. This CDR3 is built from 14 residues. Germline CDR1 SGHVS, CDR2 FQNEAQ. The germline V and J ends were trimmed by 5 bases and 9 bases, with 17 bases remaining between them. CDR3 DNA sequence: TGTGCCAGCAGCCCCGGGTCCTCCGAGATGCCCCAGCATTTT. Residues: CASSPGSSEMPQHF.

The V and J genes are TRBV6-6 and TRBJ1-2; 8 bases match TRBD1. From germline, CDR1 is MNHNY and CDR2 SVGAGI (reference sequence). V lost 5 bases and J lost 8; bases outside the gene matches: 10. The CDR3 contains 14 residues. The CDR3 region has the DNA TGTGCCAGCAGTCCAAGGACAGGGTTGGGGGGCTACACCTTC. Amino acid sequence: CASSPRTGLGGYTF.

This clone was detected a few times. This chain uses TRBV19 with TRBJ1-6; D gene ambiguous. CDR3 length: 14 residues. The germline V gene has CDR1 LNHDA and CDR2 SQIVND (reference sequence). V lost 5 bases to trimming and J lost 7 bases, with 12 bases between them. The CDR3 here is CASSGGSGNSPLHF. CDR3 nucleotide sequence: TGTGCCAGTAGTGGCGGGAGCGGGAATTCACCCCTCCACTTT.

The chain combines TRBV5-6 with TRBJ1-2; D is ambiguous. Trimming removed 0 bases at V and 0 bases at J, with 9 bases between. Per germline, CDR1 SGHDT and CDR2 YYEEEE. CDR3 size: 15 residues. CDR3 residues: CASSLVVRANYGYTF. The CDR3 DNA is TGTGCCAGCAGCTTGGTTGTCAGAGCTAACTATGGCTACACCTTC.

The J gene is TRBJ2-7, the V gene TRBV30; D is unresolved. CDR1 and CDR2 (germline): GTSNPN, SVGIG (reference sequence). V was trimmed by 2 bases and J by 1 base, leaving 15 bases between them. The CDR3 has 15 residues. CDR3 in amino acids: CAWSTGSPFSYEQYF. CDR3 nucleotides: TGTGCCTGGAGTACCGGGTCCCCCTTTTCCTACGAGCAGTACTTC. Variable domain in full (rest from reference TRBV30 and TRBJ2-7): SQTIHQWPATLVQPVGSPLSLECTVEGTSNPNLYWYRQAAGRGLQLLFYSVGIGQISSEVPQNLSASRPQDRQFILSSKKLLLSDSGFYLCAWSTGSPFSYEQYFGPGTRLTVT.

This clone occurred a few times. The chain links TRBV27 to TRBJ1-2; TRBD1 matches at 7 bases. This CDR3 is 16 amino acids long. J lost 4 bases, V lost 4 bases, and 12 bases had no gene match. Germline CDR1 MNHEY, CDR2 SMNVEV (reference sequence). CDR3 residues: CASSSTRTGHSYGYTF. The CDR3 nucleotides are TGTGCCAGCAGTTCGACCAGGACAGGACATTCCTATGGCTACACCTTC.

This chain joins TRBV2 and TRBJ1-2; D is perhaps TRBD1 (5 bases). The CDR3 consists of 13 residues. Trimming took 6 bases from V and 2 from J, leaving 10 bases between them. The V gene's germline CDR1 is SNHLY and CDR2 FYNNEI. For the CDR3, the DNA is TGTGCCAGCAGAGGGACGGGGAACTATGGCTACACCTTC. Its translation: CASRGTGNYGYTF.

Written as DNA, the CDR3 is TGTGCCAGCCAGAGCAGGGTTCCTTTCGAGCAGTACTTC. It is translated as CASQSRVPFEQYF. The genes are TRBV6-1 and TRBJ2-7; perhaps TRBD1 as D (5 bases). The CDR3 is made up of 13 amino acids. Germline values: CDR1 MNHNS, CDR2 SASEGT. Trimming removed 8 bases at V and 6 bases at J, with 17 bases between.

The rearrangement links TRBV19 to TRBJ1-4; 9 nucleotides match TRBD1. The germline V gene encodes CDR1 LNHDA and CDR2 SQIVND (reference sequence). The length of the CDR3 is 15 residues. With V trimmed by 8 bases and J by 5 bases, 9 bases remained unmatched. The CDR3 coding sequence is TGTGCCAGTGCTGGACCGGGACAGGGAAATGAAAAACTGTTTTTT. This translates into CASAGPGQGNEKLFF.

The genes are TRBV4-3 and TRBJ1-6, with D possibly matching TRBD1 (5 bases). V dropped 0 bases and J dropped 7 bases, with 10 bases sitting between them. The germline V gene encodes CDR1 LGHNA and CDR2 YSLEER. The CDR3 sequence is 15 residues long. In DNA, the CDR3 is TGCGCCAGCAGCCAAGAACGACAGACCAATTCACCCCTCCACTTT. Translating gives CASSQERQTNSPLHF.

The rearrangement uses TRBV5-8 and TRBJ1-2; no reliable D call. Trimming shortened V by 2 bases and J by 7 bases, and 6 bases separated the two germline ends. Germline V gives CDR1 SGHTS, CDR2 YDEGEE. CDR3 length equals 11 residues. CDR3 sequence (DNA): TGTGCCAGCAGCTTACGCGGTGGCTACACCTTC. Amino acids: CASSLRGGYTF.

The V and J genes are TRBV23-1 and TRBJ1-1; 9 bases match TRBD1. Being an ORF, TRBV23-1 has a function that is uncertain. The CDR3 contains 14 residues. J gave up 6 bases and V 3 bases, and 5 bases lay outside the gene matches. In nucleotides, the CDR3 is TGCGCCAGCAGTCATTCGGGACAGGGACCTGAAGCTTTCTTT. It encodes CASSHSGQGPEAFF.

This clone was observed a handful of times. J is TRBJ2-4 and V is TRBV7-9; D might be TRBD2 (6 bases). Trimming left V 3 bases short and J 0 bases short, with 6 bases between. CDR1 is SEHNR, CDR2 FQNEAQ, per germline (reference sequence). The CDR3 loop spans 14 amino acids. The chain's CDR3 is CASSFGGAKNIQYF. The CDR3 nucleotides are TGTGCCAGCAGCTTCGGGGGAGCCAAAAACATTCAGTACTTC.

On this clone: The junction shows a germline mismatch at one end, possibly a read error. The rearrangement joins TRBV6-1 to TRBJ2-4; the D gene is possibly TRBD1 (6 bases). The CDR3 covers 16 residues. Germline loops: CDR1 MNHNS, CDR2 SASEGT. Here the CDR3 reads CASSAGQSPFEKIQYF. CDR3 in DNA: TGTGCCAGCAGTGCCGGACAGTCCCCCTTCGAAAAGATTCAGTACTTC.